These T cell receptor beta chains were read from a single sample in a study of T cell responses to AZD1222 COVID-19 vaccine. Data came from immunoSEQ multiplex PCR; TCRdb stores just in-frame clones and leaves some out. The sample lists approximately 69,000 clones; roughly 83% were seen once. The source material was peripheral blood, sampled 28 days after the second AZD1222 dose. All receptors derive from an adult who received the AZD1222 COVID-19 vaccine. Each CDR3 is given with its conserved first and last residue. The D gene is left open where the match is weak. Expanded clones get a size class; other rows say once, few or many, or leave the size out.

D gene | J gene | clone size | V gene | CDR3 protein | CDR3 DNA
NA | TRBJ1-2 | NA | TRBV7-8 | CASSPRAAYGYTF | TGTGCCAGCAGCCCACGGGCAGCGTATGGCTACACCTTC
NA | TRBJ1-5 | NA | TRBV6-2/TRBV6-3 | CASSSWDRAQHF | TGTGCCAGCAGTAGCTGGGACCGCGCCCAGCATTTT
NA | TRBJ1-1 | NA | TRBV14 | CASSPRWIMNTEAFF | TGTGCCAGCAGCCCCCGGTGGATCATGAACACTGAAGCTTTCTTT
NA | TRBJ1-6 | NA | TRBV24-1 | CATSDLGRGNSPLHF | TGTGCCACCAGTGATTTAGGCAGGGGCAATTCACCCCTCCACTTT
NA | TRBJ1-3 | NA | TRBV13 | CASSHGAGNTIYF | TGTGCCAGCAGCCACGGGGCTGGAAACACCATATATTTT
NA | TRBJ1-5 | NA | TRBV6-6 | CASSSSSGNQPQHF | TGTGCCAGCAGTTCTTCATCGGGCAATCAGCCCCAGCATTTT
TRBD1 | TRBJ1-5 | NA | TRBV10-2 | CASSPPLTGGRLTQHF | TGCGCCAGCAGTCCTCCCCTGACAGGGGGGAGGTTGACCCAGCATTTT
NA | TRBJ1-2 | few | TRBV10-2 | CASGAGTGYTF | TGCGCCAGCGGGGCGGGGACGGGCTACACCTTC
NA | TRBJ1-1 | NA | TRBV7-3 | CASSLQGSNTEAFF | TGTGCCAGCAGCTTACAGGGTTCGAACACTGAAGCTTTCTTT
NA | TRBJ2-7 | NA | TRBV21-1 | CASTCEGPLNLTYEQYF | TGTGCCAGCACCTGCGAGGGGCCACTTAATTTGACCTACGAGCAGTACTTC
NA | TRBJ1-2 | NA | TRBV7-9 | CASSPFKGTAGGYTF | TGTGCCAGCAGCCCTTTTAAGGGGACGGCGGGGGGCTACACCTTC
TRBD1 | TRBJ2-7 | few | TRBV11-2 | CASSFRQGGYEQYF | TGTGCCAGCAGCTTTCGACAGGGGGGTTACGAGCAGTACTTC
NA | TRBJ2-1 | NA | TRBV7-8 | CASSSKGTAYNEQFF | TGTGCCAGCAGCTCTAAAGGGACGGCTTACAATGAGCAGTTCTTC
NA | TRBJ2-5 | NA | TRBV5-1 | CASSSGGGAETQYF | TGCGCCAGCAGTAGTGGGGGCGGCGCGGAGACCCAGTACTTC
TRBD1 | TRBJ2-3 | NA | TRBV19 | CASSLGRGRTDTQYF | TGTGCCAGTAGTTTGGGCAGGGGGCGTACAGATACGCAGTATTTT
TRBD1 | TRBJ1-5 | many | TRBV6-5 | CATTTGASNQPQHF | TGTGCCACGACAACAGGGGCCAGCAATCAGCCCCAGCATTTT
NA | TRBJ1-3 | NA | TRBV5-4 | CASSLPGASGNTIYF | TGTGCCAGCAGCCTTCCAGGGGCCTCTGGAAACACCATATATTTT
NA | TRBJ1-6 | NA | TRBV27 | CASSASSYNSPLHF | TGTGCCAGCAGTGCGAGCTCCTATAATTCACCCCTCCACTTT
NA | TRBJ1-2 | NA | TRBV27 | CASSFTTSILGYTF | TGTGCCAGCAGTTTCACAACAAGCATCCTGGGCTACACCTTC
TRBD2 | TRBJ2-2 | NA | TRBV18 | CASSPGTTTGELFF | TGTGCCAGCTCACCCGGGACTACCACCGGGGAGCTGTTTTTT
NA | TRBJ1-1 | few | TRBV7-9 | CASSPWEGNTEAFF | TGTGCCAGCAGCCCTTGGGAGGGGAACACTGAAGCTTTCTTT
NA | TRBJ1-2 | NA | TRBV21-1 | CASSPRKGVRGQSYTF | TGTGCCAGCAGCCCCAGAAAGGGGGTCAGGGGGCAGAGCTACACCTTC
TRBD2 | TRBJ2-3 | NA | TRBV7-2 | CASSLRLAGLADTQYF | TGTGCCAGCAGCTTACGCCTAGCGGGTTTGGCAGATACGCAGTATTTT
NA | TRBJ1-1 | NA | TRBV5-1 | CASSRQGRHTEAFF | TGCGCCAGCAGCAGGCAGGGACGGCACACTGAAGCTTTCTTT
NA | TRBJ2-7 | NA | TRBV3-1/TRBV3-2 | CASSQVAYEQYF | TGTGCCAGCAGCCAAGTCGCGTACGAGCAGTACTTC
NA | TRBJ2-1 | NA | TRBV6-5 | CASRDSYNEQFF | TGTGCCAGCAGGGACAGCTACAATGAGCAGTTCTTC
NA | TRBJ1-2 | NA | TRBV3-1/TRBV3-2 | CASSQVGRGDGYTF | TGTGCCAGCAGCCAAGTAGGGCGGGGCGATGGCTACACCTTC